The rows below give T cell receptor beta chains drawn from one sample of a study of cytomegalovirus exposure and HLA in healthy donors. The repertoire was sequenced with immunoSEQ multiplex PCR; TCRdb's copy has only in-frame clones and lacks some. The sample comprises about 190,000 clones, about 86% of which are singletons, and around 0.3% rests with the top ten. Source material: PBMCs. The receptors stem from a woman aged 25 to 45 in good health and CMV-seronegative. The CDR3 runs from the conserved cysteine through the conserved F or W. D genes are given only for firm matches.

v_call,d_call,j_call,cdr3_nt,cdr3_aa
TRBV18,TRBD1,TRBJ1-1,TGTGCCAGCTCAAAGGAAAGGCAGGGGGTAAGTGGCACTGAAGCTTTCTTT,CASSKERQGVSGTEAFF
TRBV7-9,TRBD1,TRBJ2-3,TGTGCCAGCAGCCCAAGGGTAGTAGGGGGCGATACGCAGTATTTT,CASSPRVVGGDTQYF
TRBV7-7,TRBD1,TRBJ2-3,TGTGCTAGCAGCCCTTCGACAGGGCCCACAGATACGCAGTATTTT,CASSPSTGPTDTQYF
TRBV29-1,TRBD2,TRBJ2-1,TGCAGCGTTGTAGCGGGAGTGGGTGAGCAGTTCTTC,CSVVAGVGEQFF
TRBV4-2,.,TRBJ2-7,TGTGCCAGCAGCCAAGGACTGAACTACGAGCAGTACTTC,CASSQGLNYEQYF
TRBV2,TRBD1,TRBJ2-3,TGTGCCAGCAGCTTAGGACAGGTCAGCACAGATACGCAGTATTTT,CASSLGQVSTDTQYF
TRBV2,.,TRBJ2-7,TGTGCCAGCAGCCAGGGAACCTACGAGCAGTACTTC,CASSQGTYEQYF
TRBV2,TRBD2,TRBJ2-1,TGTGCCAGCAGTGGCCTTAGCGGGAGTAATGAGCAGTTCTTC,CASSGLSGSNEQFF
TRBV21-1,.,TRBJ2-7,TGTGCCAGCAGCAAGCCGGGACAAGGGGACTACGAGCAGTACTTC,CASSKPGQGDYEQYF
TRBV7-8,.,TRBJ1-5,TGTGCCAGCAGCCCGGGGGAGGGCGGCCAGCCCCAGCATTTT,CASSPGEGGQPQHF